This TCR beta chain was captured by sequencing in a study of spatial heterogeneity in lung cancer (dated by TCRdb to the late 2010s). With regard to the full study: Beta-chain transcripts were consistently detected in greater numbers than alpha-chain transcripts, which likely reflects a higher abundance of beta-chain transcripts. A strong correlation was found between TCR transcript counts in tumor regions and a T cell transcriptional module score from matched bulk RNA-seq. In the raw uncorrected reads, each unique combination of TCR and UMI appeared more than ten times on average. In non-small cell lung cancer, the study made a quantitative comparison of TCR alpha and beta repertoires among multiple tumor regions, matched nontumor lung and blood. Nonsynonymous mutation counts, determined by whole-exome sequencing of tumor tissue, were related to features of the TCR repertoire. Both alpha and beta chains were TCR-sequenced in samples taken at surgery, namely 220 tumor regions, around 64 matched nontumor lung samples and about 58 PBMC samples.

Per the publication, the time point label means: sample taken at primary tumor resection. Samples were obtained from around 72 patients with early-stage, untreated non-small cell lung cancer from the lung TRACERx cohort. For TCR sequencing, whole RNA was extracted from tumor and nontumor lung tissue, or from cryopreserved PBMC samples, and no cell sorting was done. Patients were selected for TCR sequencing only if sufficient RNA was available from at least two tumor regions. Tumor and adjacent nontumor lung specimens were reviewed by a lung pathologist before selection. Library preparation used 5' RACE. For sequencing, a NextSeq 500 was employed. In the TCR library protocol, a unique molecular identifier was attached to each TCR cDNA molecule so that PCR and sequencing errors could be corrected. The study's processing was this. TCR identification, UMI-based error correction and CDR3 extraction were performed with Decombinator tools. Expanded TCRs were defined as those above a frequency of 2 per 1,000, corresponding to the top 1% of the tumor frequency distribution. Expanded tumor TCRs statistically deemed absent (corrected P<0.05) from at least one tumor region were classed as regional, and all other expanded tumor TCRs were classed as ubiquitous. Renyi diversity was computed with the R vegan package after each repertoire had been subsampled 100 times to 5,000 TCRs. To build CDR3 similarity networks, amino acid triplet string-kernel similarity was used, and CDR3s were connected when their pairwise similarity was above 0.82. The public reads were reanalyzed by TCRdb: fastp trimming at Q25, MiXCR alignment, in-frame beta chains only. Each entry is one CDR3 protein sequence, shown with its most common DNA and genes. TCRdb's processing, not the authors' own work, is the source of the V and J calls. Across this sample there are about 27,000 distinct CDR3 sequences, with roughly 6.6% seen only once. Clones ranked in the top ten supply 24% of the sample.

This clonotype was counted at least ten times. Its binding antigen is unknown. Base qualities were left out, and no much larger clone turns up one base away. From a lookup of the germline V gene, CDR1 and CDR2 are SGHTA and FQGNSA. The junction shows trimming of 5 bases on V and 2 bases on J, plus 10 bases between the germline ends. The CDR3 runs 13 residues from the cysteine to the phenylalanine. Only the CDR3 DNA is retained, 39 bases long and in frame from the first base. Results and caveats for the whole study, not just this receptor: The count of ubiquitous expanded TCRs correlated with the count of ubiquitous nonsynonymous mutations, and the count of regional expanded TCRs correlated with the count of regional nonsynonymous mutations. The tumor nonsynonymous mutation count correlated with the number of expanded alpha and beta TCRs within the tumor. TCR-seq coverage of tumor T cells was estimated at only approximately 7% for alpha chains and around 14% for beta chains. Additional single-cell paired TCR alpha and beta sequencing was considered necessary to confirm, at a functional level, the hypothesis that regional TCRs recognize regional mutations.

The receptor comes from a male donor with early-stage non-small cell lung cancer. The specimen comprised lung tumor tissue, sampled at surgery. The chain employs TRBV7-2 and TRBJ2-7, with the D gene not confidently named. CDR3 reads: CASSRNPAYEQYF. The DNA reads as follows: TGTGCCAGCAGCCGTAATCCCGCCTACGAGCAGTACTTC.